This T cell receptor (beta chain) was found in a study of technical replicates of blood from a handful of donors. This CDR3 region has 12 residues. CDR1 is GTSNPN and CDR2 is SVGIG in the germline V gene (reference sequence). V lost 4 bases and J 6 bases, leaving 12 bases between the germline ends. Clones were read by immunoSEQ multiplex PCR, and TCRdb kept only the in-frame ones, dropping some. The repertoire holds about 85,000 clones, with 90% to 95% as singletons. The sequencing sample was made of T cells isolated from PBMCs. The rearrangement uses TRBV30 and TRBJ1-1; no definite D call. This TCR was sampled from a human donor in good health. In DNA form, the CDR3 reads TGTGCCTGGATGATCGGTAGCGCTGAAGCTTTCTTT. Amino acids: CAWMIGSAEAFF.